This T cell receptor (beta chain) was obtained from a study of monozygotic twins with inflammatory bowel disease (dated by TCRdb to between 2017 and 2020). Regarding the research as a whole: The complete study included approximately 28 monozygotic twin pairs: 19 IBD-discordant Danish pairs and nine German pairs, of which four were IBD-concordant and five were IBD-discordant. Disease-associated traits were sought mainly through comparisons between IBD patients and their genetically identical healthy co-twins within discordant pairs. Each individual had, on average, about 151 000 unique TCRalpha sequences and 181 000 unique TCRbeta sequences available for analysis.

Results and caveats for the whole study, not just this receptor: Different T cell subtypes could not be distinguished in the analysis. No difference in repertoire similarity was observed between concordant and discordant twins, possibly owing to limited statistical power. TCRbeta repertoire diversity, by inverse Simpson index, was decreased in IBD patients compared with their healthy co-twins. Fewer clonotypes were shared with other individuals by IBD patients than by healthy twins, most markedly in patients showing signs of disease activity. Background noise and inter-individual variability may have been introduced into the repertoires by the differing immunosuppressive treatments among patients. The results gave no support for a single strong signal or clonotype linked to IBD.

The receptor library was made with 5' RACE. For each TCR library, approximately 3,700 ng of total RNA was used. For each sample, cDNA synthesis was carried out in eight separate reactions using SMARTScribe reverse transcriptase. Unique molecular identifiers containing a 6-nucleotide sample barcode were introduced through template switching during cDNA synthesis. Two nested PCRs of approximately 16 and 10 cycles amplified the TCRalpha and TCRbeta cDNA, and bead purification followed each PCR. Before amplification, the cDNA was treated with uracil DNA-glycosylase and purified using the QIAquick PCR purification kit. The second PCR added Illumina TruSeq-compatible adapters along with sample-specific barcodes. TapeStation and Qubit were used to check library quality and concentration, and roughly 5.5 ng of each library was pooled. Sequencing of the pooled libraries was done on an Illumina HiSeq2500 single-index Rapid Run using custom sequencing primers and 2 x 100 bp reads. The authors' pipeline ran thus. PCR and sequencing errors were corrected by UMI-based consensus assembly using MiGEC version 1.2.6. V(D)J alignment, clonotype assembly and CDR3 extraction were performed with MiXCR version 2.1.1. To normalise gene usage, clonotype sharing and MAIT/NKT TCR abundance, the analysis used the top 1000, 10 000 and 20 000 clonotypes per sample. After downsampling to 27 000 UMIs, diversity was calculated as the inverse Simpson index using the vegan R package. Paired Mann-Whitney U tests were applied to discordant twin pairs, with Benjamini-Hochberg correction for multiple testing. TCRdb reprocessed the reads and lists each CDR3 protein sequence as a single entry, with no DNA. TCRdb's processing, not the authors', yielded these V and J calls. In this sample's table one finds approximately 400,000 distinct CDR3 sequences. The ten largest clones represent 2.5% to 3% of the sample.

Including cysteine and phenylalanine, the CDR3 has 14 amino acids. No DNA has been recorded. CDR1 and CDR2 are read off the germline V gene (reference sequence) as DFQATT and SNEGSKA. An approximately 2.5 ml peripheral blood sample was drawn into PAXgene tubes per donor and stored at -80°C. Without any T cell sorting, total RNA was extracted from whole blood using the PAXgene blood miRNA kit on an automated QIAcube. Peripheral blood from monozygotic twin pairs, either concordant or discordant for inflammatory bowel disease, underwent deep TCRalpha and TCRbeta repertoire profiling that used unique molecular barcoding. Smoking habits were recorded for all twin pairs, and each individual was classified as a current, former or never smoker. With respect to this clonotype: The specificity of this receptor is unknown.

The TCR originated in a human donor with ulcerative colitis or Crohn's disease, or a healthy co-twin of an affected twin (not recorded which). The rearrangement combines TRBV20-1 with TRBJ2-4; TCRdb returns TRBD1, unconfirmable since there is no DNA. Sequenced material: blood. The CDR3 in this case is CSARRGDGKNIQYF.